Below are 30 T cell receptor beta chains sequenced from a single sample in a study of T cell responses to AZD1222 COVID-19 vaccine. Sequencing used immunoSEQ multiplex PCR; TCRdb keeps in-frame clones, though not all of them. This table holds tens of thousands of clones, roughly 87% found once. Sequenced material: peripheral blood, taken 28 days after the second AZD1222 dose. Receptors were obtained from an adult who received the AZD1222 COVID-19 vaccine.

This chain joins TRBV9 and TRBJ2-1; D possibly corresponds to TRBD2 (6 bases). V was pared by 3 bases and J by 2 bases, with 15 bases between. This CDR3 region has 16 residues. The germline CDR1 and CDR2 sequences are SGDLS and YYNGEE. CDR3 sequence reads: CASSDPVGGTYNEQFF. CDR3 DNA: TGTGCCAGCAGCGACCCAGTTGGGGGGACCTACAATGAGCAGTTCTTC.

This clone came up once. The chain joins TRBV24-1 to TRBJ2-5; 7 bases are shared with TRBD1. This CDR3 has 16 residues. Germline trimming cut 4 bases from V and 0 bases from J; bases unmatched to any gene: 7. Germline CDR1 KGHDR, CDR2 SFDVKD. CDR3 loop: CATSDPGQDYQETQYF. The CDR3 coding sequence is TGTGCCACCAGTGACCCCGGACAGGATTACCAAGAGACCCAGTACTTC.

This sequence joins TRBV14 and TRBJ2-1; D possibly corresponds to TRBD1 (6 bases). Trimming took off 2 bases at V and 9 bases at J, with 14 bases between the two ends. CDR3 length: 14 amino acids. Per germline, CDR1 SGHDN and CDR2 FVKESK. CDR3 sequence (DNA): TGTGCCAGCAGCCAACCTTACAGGGTAACTGAGCAGTTCTTC. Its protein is CASSQPYRVTEQFF.

Here the CDR3 reads CASGIRRTGELFF. CDR3 DNA: TGTGCCAGCGGGATTAGGCGCACCGGGGAGCTGTTTTTT. The chain is built from TRBV2 and TRBJ2-2, with D uncertain. Germline CDR1 SNHLY, CDR2 FYNNEI. This CDR3 contains 13 residues. Trimming stripped 8 bases from V and 4 bases from J, with 11 bases between.

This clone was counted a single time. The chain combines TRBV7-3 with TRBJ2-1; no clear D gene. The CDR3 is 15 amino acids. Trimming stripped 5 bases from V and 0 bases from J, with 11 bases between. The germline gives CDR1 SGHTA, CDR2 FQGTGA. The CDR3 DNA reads TGTGCCAGCAGCGGGCAGCCGAGCTCCTACAATGAGCAGTTCTTC. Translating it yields CASSGQPSSYNEQFF.

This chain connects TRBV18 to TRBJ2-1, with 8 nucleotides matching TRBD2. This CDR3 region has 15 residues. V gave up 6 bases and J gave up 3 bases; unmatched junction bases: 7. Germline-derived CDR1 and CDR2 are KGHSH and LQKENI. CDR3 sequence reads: CASSGGGSSYNEQFF. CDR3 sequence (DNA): TGTGCCAGCTCCGGGGGGGGAAGTAGCTACAATGAGCAGTTCTTC.

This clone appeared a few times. The CDR3 sequence is CASSQRADRGGYTF. CDR3 DNA sequence: TGTGCCAGCAGTCAACGGGCCGACAGGGGTGGCTACACCTTC. The chain uses TRBV3-1 (or the pseudogene TRBV3-2) and TRBJ1-2; 8 bases fit TRBD1. J was trimmed by 7 bases and V by 6 bases; bases with no gene match: 10. Per the germline V gene, CDR1 is LGHDT and CDR2 is YNNKEL (reference sequence). The CDR3 totals 14 residues.

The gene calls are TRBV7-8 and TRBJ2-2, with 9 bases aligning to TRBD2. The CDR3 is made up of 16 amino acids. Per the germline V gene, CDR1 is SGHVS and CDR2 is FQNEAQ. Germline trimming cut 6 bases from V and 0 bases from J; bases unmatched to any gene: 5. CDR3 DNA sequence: TGTGCCAGCAGATCTAGCGGGGCATCGAACACCGGGGAGCTGTTTTTT. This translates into CASRSSGASNTGELFF.

CDR3 nucleotides: TGTGCCAGTAGCTTTAACCCATTCGGCGGGGAGCAGTACTTC. Encoded protein: CASSFNPFGGEQYF. The chain couples TRBV19 to TRBJ2-7, with D possibly matching TRBD2 (5 bases). V was clipped by 6 bases and J by 7 bases, with 19 bases between them. The CDR3 length is 14 residues. Germline V lookup: CDR1 LNHDA, CDR2 SQIVND (reference sequence).

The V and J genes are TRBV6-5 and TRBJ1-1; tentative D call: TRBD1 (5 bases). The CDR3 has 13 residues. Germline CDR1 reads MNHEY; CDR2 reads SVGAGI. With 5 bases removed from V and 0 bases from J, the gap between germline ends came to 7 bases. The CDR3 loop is CASSTTVNTEAFF. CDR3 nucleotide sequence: TGTGCCAGCAGTACGACAGTGAACACTGAAGCTTTCTTT.

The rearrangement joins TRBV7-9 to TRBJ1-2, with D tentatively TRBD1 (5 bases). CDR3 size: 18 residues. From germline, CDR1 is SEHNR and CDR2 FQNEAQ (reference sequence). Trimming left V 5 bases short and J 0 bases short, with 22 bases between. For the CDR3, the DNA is TGTGCCAGCAGCCCTCCCGGGCTGGGGGGGTCGGCTAACTATGGCTACACCTTC. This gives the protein CASSPPGLGGSANYGYTF.

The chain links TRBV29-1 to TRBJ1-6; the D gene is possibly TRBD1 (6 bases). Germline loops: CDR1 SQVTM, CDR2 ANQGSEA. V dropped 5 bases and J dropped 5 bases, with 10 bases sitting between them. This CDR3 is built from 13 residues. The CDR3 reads CSVRDIDNSPLHF. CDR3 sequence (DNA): TGCAGCGTTAGGGACATCGATAATTCACCCCTCCACTTT.

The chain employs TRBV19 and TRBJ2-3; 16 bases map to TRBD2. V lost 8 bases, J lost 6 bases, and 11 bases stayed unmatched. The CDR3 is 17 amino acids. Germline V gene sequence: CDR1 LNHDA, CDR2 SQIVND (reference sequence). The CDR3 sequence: CASQKGLAGGGGDTQYF. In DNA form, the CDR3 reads TGTGCCAGTCAAAAGGGACTAGCGGGAGGGGGAGGCGATACGCAGTATTTT.

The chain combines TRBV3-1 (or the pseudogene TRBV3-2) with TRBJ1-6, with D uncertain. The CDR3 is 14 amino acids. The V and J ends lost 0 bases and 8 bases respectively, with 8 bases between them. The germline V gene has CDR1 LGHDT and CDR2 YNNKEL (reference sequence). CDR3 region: CASSQEDRDSPLHF. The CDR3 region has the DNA TGTGCCAGCAGCCAAGAAGATAGGGATTCACCCCTCCACTTT.

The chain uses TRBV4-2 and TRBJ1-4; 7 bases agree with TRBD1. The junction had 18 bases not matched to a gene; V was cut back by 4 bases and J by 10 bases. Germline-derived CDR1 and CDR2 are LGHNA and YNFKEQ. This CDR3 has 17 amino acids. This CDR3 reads CASSPSGLQGPSAKLFF. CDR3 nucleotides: TGTGCCAGCAGCCCCTCAGGTTTACAGGGGCCGTCCGCAAAACTGTTTTTT.

CDR3 DNA: TGTGCCAGCAGCCAAGAAGAGGGGTTCAACACCTTC. Encoded protein: CASSQEEGFNTF. The chain uses TRBV3-1 (or the pseudogene TRBV3-2) and TRBJ1-2; D may be TRBD1 (5 bases). This CDR3 is built from 12 residues. Germline V lookup: CDR1 LGHDT, CDR2 YNNKEL (reference sequence). The germline V and J ends were trimmed by 0 bases and 12 bases, with 11 bases remaining between them.

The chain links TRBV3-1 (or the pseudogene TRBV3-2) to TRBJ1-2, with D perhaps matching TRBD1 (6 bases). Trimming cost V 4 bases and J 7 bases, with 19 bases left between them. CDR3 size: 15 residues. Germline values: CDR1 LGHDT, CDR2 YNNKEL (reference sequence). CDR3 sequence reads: CASSLSGGALSGYTF. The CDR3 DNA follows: TGTGCCAGCAGCCTCTCCGGGGGCGCATTAAGTGGCTACACCTTC.

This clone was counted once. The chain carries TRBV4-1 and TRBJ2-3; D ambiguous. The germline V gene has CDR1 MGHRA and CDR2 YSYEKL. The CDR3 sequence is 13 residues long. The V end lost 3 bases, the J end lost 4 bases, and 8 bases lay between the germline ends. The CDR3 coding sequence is TGCGCCAGCAGCCATCGGAACCCAGATACGCAGTATTTT. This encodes CASSHRNPDTQYF.

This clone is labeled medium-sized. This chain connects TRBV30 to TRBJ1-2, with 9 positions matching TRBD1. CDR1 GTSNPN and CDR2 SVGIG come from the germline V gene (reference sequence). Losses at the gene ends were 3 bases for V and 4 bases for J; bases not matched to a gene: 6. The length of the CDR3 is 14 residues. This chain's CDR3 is CAWRTPQGAYGYTF. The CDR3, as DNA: TGTGCCTGGAGGACCCCACAGGGGGCCTATGGCTACACCTTC.

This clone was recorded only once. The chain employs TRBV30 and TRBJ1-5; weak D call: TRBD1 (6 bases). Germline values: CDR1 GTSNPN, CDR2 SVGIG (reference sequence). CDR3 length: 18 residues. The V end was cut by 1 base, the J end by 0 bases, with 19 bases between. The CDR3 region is CAWSGGAVGSISNQPQHF. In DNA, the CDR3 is TGTGCCTGGAGTGGGGGGGCAGTGGGAAGCATTAGCAATCAGCCCCAGCATTTT.

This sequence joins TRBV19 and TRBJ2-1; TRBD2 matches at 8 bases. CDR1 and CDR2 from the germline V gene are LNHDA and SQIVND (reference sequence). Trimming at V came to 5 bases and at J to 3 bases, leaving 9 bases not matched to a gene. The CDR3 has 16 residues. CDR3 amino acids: CASSPRRLANYNEQFF. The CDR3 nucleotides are TGTGCCAGTAGTCCGCGCAGACTAGCGAACTACAATGAGCAGTTCTTC.

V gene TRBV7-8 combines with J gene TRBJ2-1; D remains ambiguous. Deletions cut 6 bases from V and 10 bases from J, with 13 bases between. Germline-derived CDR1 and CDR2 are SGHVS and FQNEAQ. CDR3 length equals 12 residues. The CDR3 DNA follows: TGTGCCAGCAGTATCGCCTCGGTGGAGCAGTTCTTC. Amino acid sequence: CASSIASVEQFF. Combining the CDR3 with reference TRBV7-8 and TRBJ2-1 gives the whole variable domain GAGVSQSPRYKVAKRGQDVALRCDPISGHVSLFWYQQALGQGPEFLTYFQNEAQLDKSGLPSDRFFAERPEGSVSTLKIQRTQQEDSAVYLCASSIASVEQFFGPGTRLTVL.

CDR3 DNA sequence: TGCAGCGTTAAACAGGGCTTCAATCAGCCCCAGCATTTT. Amino acid sequence: CSVKQGFNQPQHF. The J gene is TRBJ1-5, the V gene TRBV29-1; D may be TRBD1 (6 bases). Trimming left V 5 bases short and J 3 bases short, with 11 bases between. Germline CDR1 is SQVTM and CDR2 is ANQGSEA. This CDR3 contains 13 residues.

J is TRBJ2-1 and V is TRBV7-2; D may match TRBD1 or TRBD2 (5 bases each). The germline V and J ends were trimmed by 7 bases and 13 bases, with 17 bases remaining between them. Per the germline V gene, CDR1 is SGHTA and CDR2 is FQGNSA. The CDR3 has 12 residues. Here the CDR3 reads CASKNPGQTQFF. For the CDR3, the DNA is TGTGCCAGCAAGAACCCGGGGCAGACCCAGTTCTTC. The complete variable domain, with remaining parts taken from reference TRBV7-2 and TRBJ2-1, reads GAGVSQSPSNKVTEKGKDVELRCDPISGHTALYWYRQSLGQGLEFLIYFQGNSAPDKSGLPSDRFSAERTGGSVSTLTIQRTQQEDSAVYLCASKNPGQTQFFGPGTRLTVL.

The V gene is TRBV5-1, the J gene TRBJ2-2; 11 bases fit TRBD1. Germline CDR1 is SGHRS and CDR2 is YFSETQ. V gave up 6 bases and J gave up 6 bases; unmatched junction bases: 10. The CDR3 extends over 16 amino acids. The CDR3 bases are TGCGCCAGCAACCAGGGGACAGGGGGAAGGTCCGGGGAGCTGTTTTTT. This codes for CASNQGTGGRSGELFF.

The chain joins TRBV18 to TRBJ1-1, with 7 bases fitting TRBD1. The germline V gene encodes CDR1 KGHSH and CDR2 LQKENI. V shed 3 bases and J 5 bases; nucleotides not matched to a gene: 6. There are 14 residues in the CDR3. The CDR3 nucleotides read TGTGCCAGCTCACCTGAGACAGGGAGGACTGAAGCTTTCTTT. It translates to CASSPETGRTEAFF.

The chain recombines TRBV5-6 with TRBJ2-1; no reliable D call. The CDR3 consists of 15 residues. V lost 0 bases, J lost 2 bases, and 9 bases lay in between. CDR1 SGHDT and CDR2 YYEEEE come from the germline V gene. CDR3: CASSLVRLTYNEQFF. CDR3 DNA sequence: TGTGCCAGCAGCTTGGTTCGGCTAACCTACAATGAGCAGTTCTTC.

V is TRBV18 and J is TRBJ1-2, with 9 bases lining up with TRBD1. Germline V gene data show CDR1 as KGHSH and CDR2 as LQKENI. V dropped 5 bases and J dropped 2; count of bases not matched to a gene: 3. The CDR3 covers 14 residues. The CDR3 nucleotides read TGTGCCAGCTCAGCTGACAGGGGGAACTATGGCTACACCTTC. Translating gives CASSADRGNYGYTF.

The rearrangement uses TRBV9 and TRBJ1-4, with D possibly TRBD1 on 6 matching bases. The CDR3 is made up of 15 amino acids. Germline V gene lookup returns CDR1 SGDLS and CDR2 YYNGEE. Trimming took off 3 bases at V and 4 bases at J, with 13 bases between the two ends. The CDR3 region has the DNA TGTGCCAGCAGCGCGGGGGCGGTAGATAATGAAAAACTGTTTTTT. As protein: CASSAGAVDNEKLFF.

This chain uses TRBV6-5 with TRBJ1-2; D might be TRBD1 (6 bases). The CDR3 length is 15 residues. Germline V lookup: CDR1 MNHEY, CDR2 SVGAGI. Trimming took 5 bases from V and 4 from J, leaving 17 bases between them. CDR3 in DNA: TGTGCCAGCAGTATCTCAGGGGTAGGGGGCTATGGCTACACCTTC. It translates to CASSISGVGGYGYTF.